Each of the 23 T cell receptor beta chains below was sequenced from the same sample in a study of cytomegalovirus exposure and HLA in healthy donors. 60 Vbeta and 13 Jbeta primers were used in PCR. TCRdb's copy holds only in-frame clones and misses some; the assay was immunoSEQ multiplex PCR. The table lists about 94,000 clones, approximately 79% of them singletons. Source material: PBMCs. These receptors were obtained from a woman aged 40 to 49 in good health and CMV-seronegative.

The CDR3 DNA follows: TGTGCCAGCAGTTACGCTCCGGGACAGGGTAATTCACCCCTCCACTTT. As protein: CASSYAPGQGNSPLHF. The chain is built from TRBV6-5 and TRBJ1-6; 9 nucleotides match TRBD1. Unmatched junction bases numbered 5, after V lost 2 bases and J lost 6 bases. Germline CDR1 is MNHEY and CDR2 is SVGAGI. This CDR3 is built from 16 residues.

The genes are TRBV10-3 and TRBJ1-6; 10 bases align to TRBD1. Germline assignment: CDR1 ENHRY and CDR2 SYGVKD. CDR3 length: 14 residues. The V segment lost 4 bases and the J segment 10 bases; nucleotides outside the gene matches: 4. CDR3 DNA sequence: TGTGCCATCAGTGGACAGGGGGCTAAATCACCCCTCCACTTT. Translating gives CAISGQGAKSPLHF.

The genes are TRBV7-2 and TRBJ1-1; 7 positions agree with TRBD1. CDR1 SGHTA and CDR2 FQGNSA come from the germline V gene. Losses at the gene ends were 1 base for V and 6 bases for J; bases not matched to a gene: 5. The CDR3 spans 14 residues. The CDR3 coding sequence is TGTGCCAGCAGCTTAGGGGTAGGGGGCGCTGAAGCTTTCTTT. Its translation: CASSLGVGGAEAFF. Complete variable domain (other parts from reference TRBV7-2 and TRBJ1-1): GAGVSQSPSNKVTEKGKDVELRCDPISGHTALYWYRQSLGQGLEFLIYFQGNSAPDKSGLPSDRFSAERTGGSVSTLTIQRTQQEDSAVYLCASSLGVGGAEAFFGQGTRLTVV.

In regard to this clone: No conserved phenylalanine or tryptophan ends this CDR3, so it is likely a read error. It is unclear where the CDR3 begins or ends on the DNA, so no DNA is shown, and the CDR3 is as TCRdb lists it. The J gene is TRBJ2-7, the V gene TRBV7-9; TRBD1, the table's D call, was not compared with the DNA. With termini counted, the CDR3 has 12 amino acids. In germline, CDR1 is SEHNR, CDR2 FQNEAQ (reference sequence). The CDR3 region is CASSSSYPGQTI.

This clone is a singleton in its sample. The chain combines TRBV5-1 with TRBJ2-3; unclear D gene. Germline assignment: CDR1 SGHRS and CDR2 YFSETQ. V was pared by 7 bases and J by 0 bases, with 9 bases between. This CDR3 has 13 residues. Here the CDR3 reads CASSPTSTDTQYF. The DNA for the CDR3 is TGCGCCAGCTCACCGACTAGCACAGATACGCAGTATTTT.

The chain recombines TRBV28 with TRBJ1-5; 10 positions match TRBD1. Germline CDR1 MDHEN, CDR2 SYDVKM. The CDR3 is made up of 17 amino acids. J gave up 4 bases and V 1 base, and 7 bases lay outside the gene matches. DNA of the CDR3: TGTGCCAGCAGTTTATACGGACAGGGGGTATCTAATCAGCCCCAGCATTTT. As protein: CASSLYGQGVSNQPQHF.

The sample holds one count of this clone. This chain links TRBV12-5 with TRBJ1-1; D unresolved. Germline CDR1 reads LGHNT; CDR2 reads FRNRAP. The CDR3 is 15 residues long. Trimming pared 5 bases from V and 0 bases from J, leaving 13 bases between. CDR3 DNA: TGTGCTAGTGGTCCTCCTCGCCTAATGAACACTGAAGCTTTCTTT. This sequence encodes CASGPPRLMNTEAFF.

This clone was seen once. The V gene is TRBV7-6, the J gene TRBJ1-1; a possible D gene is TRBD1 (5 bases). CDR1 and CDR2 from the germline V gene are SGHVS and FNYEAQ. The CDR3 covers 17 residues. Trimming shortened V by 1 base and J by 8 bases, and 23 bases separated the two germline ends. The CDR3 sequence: CASSLGGFRGNLNEAFF. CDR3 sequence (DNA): TGTGCCAGCAGCTTAGGGGGTTTTCGGGGGAATCTGAACGAAGCTTTCTTT.

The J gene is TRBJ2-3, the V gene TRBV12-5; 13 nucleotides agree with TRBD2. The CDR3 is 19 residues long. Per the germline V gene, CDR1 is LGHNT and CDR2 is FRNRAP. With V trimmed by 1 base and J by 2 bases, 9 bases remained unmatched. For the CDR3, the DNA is TGTGCTAGTGGTTTGGGCTTGGGACTAGCGGGGAGATTCACAGATACGCAGTATTTT. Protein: CASGLGLGLAGRFTDTQYF.

CDR3 nucleotides: TGTGCCAGCAGTGAACTATACGAGCAGTACTTC. This sequence encodes CASSELYEQYF. V and J are TRBV2 and TRBJ2-7, with unresolved D. Trimming took 2 bases from V and 4 from J, leaving 3 bases between them. Germline V gene sequence: CDR1 SNHLY, CDR2 FYNNEI. The CDR3 spans 11 residues.

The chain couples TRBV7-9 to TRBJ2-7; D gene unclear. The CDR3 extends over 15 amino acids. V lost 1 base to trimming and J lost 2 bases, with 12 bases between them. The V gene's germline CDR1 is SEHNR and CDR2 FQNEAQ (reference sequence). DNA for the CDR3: TGTGCCAGCAGCTTAGACGGTAACCCTGCCTACGAGCAGTACTTC. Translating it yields CASSLDGNPAYEQYF.

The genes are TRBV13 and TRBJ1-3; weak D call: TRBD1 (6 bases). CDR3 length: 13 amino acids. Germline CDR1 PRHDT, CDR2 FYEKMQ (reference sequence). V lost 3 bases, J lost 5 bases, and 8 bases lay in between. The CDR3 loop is CASSLDSRNTIYF. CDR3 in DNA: TGTGCCAGCAGCTTGGACAGTAGAAACACCATATATTTT.

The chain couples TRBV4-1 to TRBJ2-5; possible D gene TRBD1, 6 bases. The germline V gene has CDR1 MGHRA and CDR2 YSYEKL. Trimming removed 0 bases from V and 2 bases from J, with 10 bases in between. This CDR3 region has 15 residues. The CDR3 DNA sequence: TGCGCCAGCAGCCAAGATATAGGGGGTCAAGAGACCCAGTACTTC. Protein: CASSQDIGGQETQYF.

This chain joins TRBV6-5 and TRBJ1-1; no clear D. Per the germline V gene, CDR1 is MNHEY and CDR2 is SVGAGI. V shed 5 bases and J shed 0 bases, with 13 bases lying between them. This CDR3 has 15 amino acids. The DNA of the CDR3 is TGTGCCAGCAGTCGCCCCACGAGCCTGAACACTGAAGCTTTCTTT. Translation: CASSRPTSLNTEAFF.

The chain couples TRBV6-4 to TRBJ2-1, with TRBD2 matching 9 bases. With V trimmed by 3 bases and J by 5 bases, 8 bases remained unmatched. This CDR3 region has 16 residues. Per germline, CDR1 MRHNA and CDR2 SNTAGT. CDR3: CASSEFAGGENNEQFF. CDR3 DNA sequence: TGTGCCAGCAGTGAGTTCGCGGGGGGGGAAAACAATGAGCAGTTCTTC.

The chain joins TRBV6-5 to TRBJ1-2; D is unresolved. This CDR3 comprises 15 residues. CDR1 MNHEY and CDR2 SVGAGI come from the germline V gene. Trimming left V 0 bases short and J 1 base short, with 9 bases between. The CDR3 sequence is CASSYSTSGNYGYTF. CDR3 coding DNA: TGTGCCAGCAGTTACTCGACCAGCGGTAACTATGGCTACACCTTC.

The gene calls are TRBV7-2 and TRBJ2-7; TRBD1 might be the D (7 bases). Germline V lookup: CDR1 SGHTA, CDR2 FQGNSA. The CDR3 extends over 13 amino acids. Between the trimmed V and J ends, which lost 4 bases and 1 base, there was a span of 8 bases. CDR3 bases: TGTGCCAGCAGCTCAGGGGGGTCCTACGAGCAGTACTTC. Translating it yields CASSSGGSYEQYF.

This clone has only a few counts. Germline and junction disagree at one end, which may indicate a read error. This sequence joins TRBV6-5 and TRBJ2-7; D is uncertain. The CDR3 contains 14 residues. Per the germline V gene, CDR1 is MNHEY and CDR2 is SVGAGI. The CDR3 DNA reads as TGTGCCAGCAGTTATGGTGTGGTACAATCTTCCCCAGACTTC. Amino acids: CASSYGVVQSSPDF.

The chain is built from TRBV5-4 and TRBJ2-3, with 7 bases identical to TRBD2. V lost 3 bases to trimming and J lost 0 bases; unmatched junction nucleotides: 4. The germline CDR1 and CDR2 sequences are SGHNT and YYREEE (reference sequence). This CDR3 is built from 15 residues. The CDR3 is CASSSSGVSTDTQYF. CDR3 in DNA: TGTGCCAGCAGCTCGAGCGGGGTGAGCACAGATACGCAGTATTTT. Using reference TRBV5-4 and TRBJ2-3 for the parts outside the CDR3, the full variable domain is ETGVTQSPTHLIKTRGQQVTLRCSSQSGHNTVSWYQQALGQGPQFIFQYYREEENGRGNFPPRFSGLQFPNYSSELNVNALELDDSALYLCASSSSGVSTDTQYFGPGTRLTVL.

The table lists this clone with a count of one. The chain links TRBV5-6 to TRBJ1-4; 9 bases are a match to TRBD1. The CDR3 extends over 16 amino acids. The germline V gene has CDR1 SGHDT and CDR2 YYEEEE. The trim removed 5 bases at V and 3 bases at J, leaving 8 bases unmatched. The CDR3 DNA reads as TGTGCCAGCAGTACCGGGACAGGGTTGCCTAATGAAAAACTGTTTTTT. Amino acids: CASSTGTGLPNEKLFF.

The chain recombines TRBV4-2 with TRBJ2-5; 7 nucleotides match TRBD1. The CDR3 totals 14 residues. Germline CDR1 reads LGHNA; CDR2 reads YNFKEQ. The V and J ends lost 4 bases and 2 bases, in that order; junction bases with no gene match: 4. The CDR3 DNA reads TGTGCCAGCAGCCCCCCGGGACAGCAAGAGACCCAGTACTTC. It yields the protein CASSPPGQQETQYF.

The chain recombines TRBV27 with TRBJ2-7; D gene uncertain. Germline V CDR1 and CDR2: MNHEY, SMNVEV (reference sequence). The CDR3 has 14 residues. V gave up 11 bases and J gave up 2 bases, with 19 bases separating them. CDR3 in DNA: TGTGCCCCCACCAAACCGACAAACACCTACGAGCAGTACTTC. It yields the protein CAPTKPTNTYEQYF.

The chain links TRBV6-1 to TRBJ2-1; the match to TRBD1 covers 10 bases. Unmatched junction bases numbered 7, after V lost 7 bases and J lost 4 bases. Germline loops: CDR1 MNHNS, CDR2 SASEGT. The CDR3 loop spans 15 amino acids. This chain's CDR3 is CASTPDRGGYNEQFF. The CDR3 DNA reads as TGTGCCAGCACGCCGGACAGGGGGGGGTACAATGAGCAGTTCTTC.